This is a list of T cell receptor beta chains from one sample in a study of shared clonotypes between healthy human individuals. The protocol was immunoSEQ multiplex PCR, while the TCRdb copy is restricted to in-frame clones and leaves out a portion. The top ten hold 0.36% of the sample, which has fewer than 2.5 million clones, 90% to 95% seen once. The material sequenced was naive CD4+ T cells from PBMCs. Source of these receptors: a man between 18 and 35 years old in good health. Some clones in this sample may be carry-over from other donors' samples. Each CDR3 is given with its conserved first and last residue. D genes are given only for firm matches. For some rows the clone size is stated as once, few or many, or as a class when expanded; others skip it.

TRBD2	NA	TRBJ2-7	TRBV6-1	CASWGGTYEQYF	TGTGCCAGCTGGGGGGGAACCTACGAGCAGTACTTC
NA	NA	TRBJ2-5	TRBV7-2	CASSRERGRVVRETQYF	TGTGCCAGCAGCCGAGAACGGGGCAGGGTTGTCCGAGAGACCCAGTACTTC
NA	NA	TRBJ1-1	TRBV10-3	CAISRSMNTEAFF	TGTGCCATCAGTAGGTCCATGAACACTGAAGCTTTCTTT
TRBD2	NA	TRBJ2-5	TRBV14	CASSQFRGLADLETQYF	TGTGCCAGCAGCCAATTTCGCGGGCTAGCGGACCTAGAGACCCAGTACTTC
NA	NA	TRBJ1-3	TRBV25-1	CASSVKSSSGNTIYF	TGTGCCAGCAGTGTAAAGAGTTCCTCTGGAAACACCATATATTTT
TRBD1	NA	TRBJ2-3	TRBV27	CASSRTGGIDTQYF	TGTGCCAGCAGTCGGACAGGGGGAATAGATACGCAGTATTTT
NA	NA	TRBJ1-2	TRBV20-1	CRAYGYTF	TGCAGGGCCTATGGCTACACCTTC
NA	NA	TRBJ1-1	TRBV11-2	CASSLDLAAAVGAFF	TGTGCCAGCAGCTTAGATCTTGCGGCGGCCGTGGGAGCTTTCTTT
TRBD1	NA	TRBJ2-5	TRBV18	CASSTRQGAETQYF	TGTGCCAGCTCAACGCGACAGGGCGCAGAGACCCAGTACTTC
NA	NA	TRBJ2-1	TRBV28	CASSSMGGRFSYNEQFF	TGTGCCAGCAGTTCCATGGGGGGTCGTTTCTCCTACAATGAGCAGTTCTTC
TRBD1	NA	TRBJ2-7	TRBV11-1	CASSSGTGRHEQYF	TGTGCCAGCAGCTCCGGGACAGGGCGACACGAGCAGTACTTC
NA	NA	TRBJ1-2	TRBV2	CASSALTNYGYTF	TGTGCCAGCAGTGCGTTGACTAACTATGGCTACACCTTC
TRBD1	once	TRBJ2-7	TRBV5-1	CASSPRTGEYEQYF	TGCGCCAGCAGCCCCCGGACAGGGGAGTACGAGCAGTACTTC
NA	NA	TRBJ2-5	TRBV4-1	CASSRNRLQETQYF	TGCGCCAGCAGCCGAAACAGGCTTCAAGAGACCCAGTACTTC
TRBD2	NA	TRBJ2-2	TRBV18	CASSPIRLAGGTPGELFF	TGTGCCAGCTCACCAATCCGACTAGCGGGAGGAACGCCCGGGGAGCTGTTTTTT
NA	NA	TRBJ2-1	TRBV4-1	CASSQGRLNSYNEQFF	TGCGCCAGCAGCCAAGGCCGACTAAACTCCTACAATGAGCAGTTCTTC
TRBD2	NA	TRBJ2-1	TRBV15	CATSPDPAGRGNEQFF	TGTGCCACCAGCCCCGATCCAGCGGGGAGGGGCAATGAGCAGTTCTTC
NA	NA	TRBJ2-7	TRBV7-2	CASSSRGYEQYF	TGTGCCAGCAGCTCCCGCGGATACGAGCAGTACTTC
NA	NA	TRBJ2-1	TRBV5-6	CASSFDSVEQFF	TGTGCCAGCAGCTTTGACAGCGTAGAGCAGTTCTTC
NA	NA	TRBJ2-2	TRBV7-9	CASSPPAAYTGELFF	TGTGCCAGCAGCCCCCCGGCAGCCTACACCGGGGAGCTGTTTTTT
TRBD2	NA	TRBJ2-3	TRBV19	CASLRRVGLAGGLYF	TGTGCCAGCCTCCGTAGGGTGGGACTAGCGGGAGGATTGTATTTT
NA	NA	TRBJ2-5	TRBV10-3	CAISRGPNQFQETQYF	TGTGCCATCAGCCGAGGACCGAACCAATTCCAAGAGACCCAGTACTTC
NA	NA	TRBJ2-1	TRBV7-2	CASSLGWESSYNEQFF	TGTGCCAGCAGCTTAGGTTGGGAGTCCTCCTACAATGAGCAGTTCTTC
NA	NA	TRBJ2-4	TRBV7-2	CASSFATKNIQYF	TGTGCCAGCTCCTTTGCGACCAAAAACATTCAGTACTTC
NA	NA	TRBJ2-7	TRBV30	CAWSSWGRGYEQYF	TGTGCCTGGAGTAGTTGGGGTAGGGGCTACGAGCAGTACTTC
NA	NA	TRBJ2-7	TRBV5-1	CASRGGVYEQYF	TGCGCCAGCAGGGGCGGAGTCTACGAGCAGTACTTC
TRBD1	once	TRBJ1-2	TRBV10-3	CAISVSPIPGQLIYGYTF	TGTGCCATCAGTGTGTCGCCTATTCCGGGACAGCTTATCTATGGCTACACCTTC
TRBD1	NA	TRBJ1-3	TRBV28	CASSPDRDREPPIYF	TGTGCCAGCAGCCCTGACCGGGACAGGGAACCCCCCATATATTTT
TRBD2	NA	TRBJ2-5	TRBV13	CASSLYRAGGPTETQYF	TGTGCCAGCAGCTTATACCGTGCGGGAGGCCCAACAGAGACCCAGTACTTC
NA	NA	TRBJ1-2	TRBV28	CASSASYGYTF	TGTGCCAGCAGCGCCTCCTATGGCTACACCTTC
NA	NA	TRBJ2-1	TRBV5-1	CASSLRAYNEQFF	TGCGCCAGCAGCTTGAGAGCGTACAATGAGCAGTTCTTC
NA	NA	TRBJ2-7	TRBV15	CATSRGGAAVLEQYF	TGTGCCACCAGCAGGGGGGGGGCTGCCGTCCTCGAGCAGTACTTC
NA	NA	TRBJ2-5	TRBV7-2	CASSLGRSQETQYF	TGTGCCAGCAGCTTGGGCCGCAGCCAAGAGACCCAGTACTTC
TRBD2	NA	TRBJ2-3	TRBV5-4	CASTSGGSTDTQYF	TGTGCCAGCACTAGCGGGGGTAGCACAGATACGCAGTATTTT
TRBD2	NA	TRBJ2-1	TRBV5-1	CASSLVVFGGRDEQFF	TGCGCCAGCAGCTTGGTCGTCTTCGGTGGGAGGGATGAGCAGTTCTTC
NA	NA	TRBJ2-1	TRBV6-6	CASSPGTVYNEQFF	TGTGCCAGCAGCCCCGGGACTGTCTACAATGAGCAGTTCTTC
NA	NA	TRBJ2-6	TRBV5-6	CASSPSHSGANVLTF	TGTGCCAGCAGTCCTTCTCACTCTGGGGCCAACGTCCTGACTTTC
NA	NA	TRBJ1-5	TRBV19	CASTPGRGQPQHF	TGTGCCAGTACCCCCGGAAGGGGTCAGCCCCAGCATTTT
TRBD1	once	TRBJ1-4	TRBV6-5	CASSYPDRAREKLFF	TGTGCCAGCAGTTACCCCGACAGGGCAAGGGAAAAACTGTTTTTT
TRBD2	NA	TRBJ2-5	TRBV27	CASRLAENYQETQYF	TGTGCCAGCAGACTAGCGGAGAATTACCAAGAGACCCAGTACTTC
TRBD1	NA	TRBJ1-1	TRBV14	CASSRIGQGNTEAFF	TGTGCCAGCAGCCGCATAGGACAGGGGAACACTGAAGCTTTCTTT
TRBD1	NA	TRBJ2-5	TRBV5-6	CASSYQTGTGTQYF	TGTGCCAGCAGCTACCAGACAGGGACGGGGACCCAGTACTTC
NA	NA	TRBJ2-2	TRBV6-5	CASSYVQGAGELFF	TGTGCCAGCAGTTACGTGCAGGGCGCCGGGGAGCTGTTTTTT
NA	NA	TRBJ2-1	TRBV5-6	CASSKDGRMGVYNEQFF	TGTGCCAGCAGCAAAGATGGACGTATGGGGGTTTACAATGAGCAGTTCTTC
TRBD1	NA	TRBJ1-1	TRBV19	CASSIRQGVWTEAFF	TGTGCCAGTAGTATAAGACAGGGAGTGTGGACTGAAGCTTTCTTT
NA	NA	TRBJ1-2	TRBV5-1	CASSLGRAEGGYTF	TGCGCCAGCAGCTTGGGTCGGGCTGAAGGCGGCTACACCTTC
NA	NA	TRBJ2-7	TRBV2	CASSEDPLSNEQYF	TGTGCCAGCAGTGAAGACCCACTGTCCAACGAGCAGTACTTC
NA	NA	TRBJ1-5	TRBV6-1	CASSPLHFAPQPQHF	TGTGCCAGCAGCCCCCTACATTTTGCTCCTCAGCCCCAGCATTTT
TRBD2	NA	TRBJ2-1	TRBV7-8	CASSPRGLAATYNEQFF	TGTGCCAGCAGCCCCCGTGGACTAGCGGCCACCTACAATGAGCAGTTCTTC
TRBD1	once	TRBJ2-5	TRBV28	CASSLGTGDEGTQYF	TGTGCCAGCAGTTTGGGGACAGGAGACGAAGGGACCCAGTACTTC